The present T cell receptor beta chain was sequenced within a study of T cells in localized non-small cell lung cancer. Study outcomes and limitations: In uninvolved adjacent lung, T cell clonality reached its highest value, exceeding tumor. For the top 100 tumor clones, a median roughly 56 also appeared in adjacent lung. Analysis by sequencing included only one tumor region, so heterogeneity remains possible.

To note about this clone: Its antigen is currently unknown.

Here immunoSEQ multiplex PCR was the method, and the copy in TCRdb shows in-frame clones only, minus some. The sample has about 1,500 clones; roughly 22% are singletons. Lung tissue at least 2 cm from the tumor margin was confirmed free of atypia. The sequenced sample was normal lung tissue next to the tumor, obtained before any cancer treatment. The clonotype originates from a man between 40 and 75 years old with stage II lung adenocarcinoma.

CDR3 nucleotide sequence: TGTGCCAGTACAGGGGGAGGGGAAAAACTGTTTTTT. Translated: CASTGGGEKLFF. The chain couples TRBV19 to TRBJ1-4; 7 bases line up with TRBD1. The V gene's germline CDR1 is LNHDA and CDR2 SQIVND (reference sequence). This CDR3 has 12 amino acids. With V trimmed by 7 bases and J by 8 bases, 4 bases remained unmatched.